This TCR beta chain was recovered during a study of cytomegalovirus exposure and HLA in healthy donors. The wider study: Assignment to the Caucasian-associated ancestry cluster applied to around four fifths of the approximately 380 genotyped donors. Study-wide results and limits: The majority of TCR sequences were rare, yet some public TCRs appeared in many donors.

This clone appeared a few times. What it binds is unknown. Unrecorded immune exposure was likely among donors, who were nominally healthy when sampled. The PCR used 60 Vbeta and 13 Jbeta primers. TCRdb's copy holds only in-frame clones and misses some; the assay was immunoSEQ multiplex PCR. The table has approximately 77,000 clones, about 80% seen once. This TCR came from a woman in her thirties or forties in good health and CMV-seronegative. Sequencing was carried out using PBMCs.

Written as DNA, the CDR3 is TGTGCCAGCAGCTTGGGTCGCGGGAGCAACAATGAGCAGTTCTTC. Residues: CASSLGRGSNNEQFF. The chain recombines TRBV5-4 with TRBJ2-1, with 7 positions matching TRBD2. Germline CDR1 is SGHNT and CDR2 is YYREEE (reference sequence). Germline trimming cut 0 bases from V and 5 bases from J; bases unmatched to any gene: 5. The CDR3 contains 15 residues.